Listed here are 32 T cell receptor beta chains from one sample, sequenced in a study of blood T cell repertoires in COVID-19. Here immunoSEQ multiplex PCR was the method, and the copy in TCRdb shows in-frame clones only, minus some. The data contain around 130,000 clones, around nine tenths of them singletons. Sequencing input: PBMCs or T cells enriched from blood (not recorded which). These receptors came from a woman between 45 and 60 years old who had recovered from COVID-19.

This chain uses TRBV7-8 with TRBJ1-2; no clear D gene. Germline V gene data show CDR1 as SGHVS and CDR2 as FQNEAQ. CDR3 length equals 15 residues. With 0 bases removed from V and 0 bases from J, the gap between germline ends came to 8 bases. CDR3 sequence: CASSLAPGPNYGYTF. The CDR3 region has the DNA TGTGCCAGCAGCTTAGCGCCGGGTCCTAACTATGGCTACACCTTC. Together with reference TRBV7-8 and TRBJ1-2, the CDR3 gives the full variable domain: GAGVSQSPRYKVAKRGQDVALRCDPISGHVSLFWYQQALGQGPEFLTYFQNEAQLDKSGLPSDRFFAERPEGSVSTLKIQRTQQEDSAVYLCASSLAPGPNYGYTFGSGTRLTVV.

This clone was detected only a few times. The chain uses TRBV19 and TRBJ2-7; TRBD1 matches 7 bases. The germline CDR1 and CDR2 sequences are LNHDA and SQIVND (reference sequence). Losses at the gene ends were 3 bases for V and 2 bases for J; bases not matched to a gene: 4. The CDR3 loop spans 14 amino acids. CDR3 in amino acids: CASSMGQITYEQYF. Written as DNA, the CDR3 is TGTGCCAGTAGTATGGGACAGATAACCTACGAGCAGTACTTC.

The V call is TRBV29-1, the J call TRBJ1-4; TRBD1 matches 7 bases. This CDR3 region has 14 residues. J lost 7 bases, V lost 3 bases, and 8 bases had no gene match. CDR1 is SQVTM, CDR2 ANQGSEA, per germline. The CDR3 nucleotides are TGCAGCGTTGATACCGGGACAGTGGCTGAAAAACTGTTTTTT. Its protein product is CSVDTGTVAEKLFF. Full variable domain (outside the CDR3, taken from reference TRBV29-1 and TRBJ1-4): SAVISQKPSRDICQRGTSLTIQCQVDSQVTMMFWYRQQPGQSLTLIATANQGSEATYESGFVIDKFPISRPNLTFSTLTVSNMSPEDSSIYLCSVDTGTVAEKLFFGSGTQLSVL.

The genes are TRBV2 and TRBJ1-1; D not certain. The CDR3 loop spans 15 amino acids. The V gene's germline CDR1 is SNHLY and CDR2 FYNNEI. V was clipped by 6 bases and J by 6 bases, with 20 bases between them. CDR3 loop: CASRTREVGNAEAFF. The CDR3 DNA reads TGTGCCAGCAGGACTCGGGAAGTGGGTAACGCTGAAGCTTTCTTT.

V gene TRBV27 combines with J gene TRBJ1-4; 8 nucleotides align to TRBD1. There are 15 residues in the CDR3. Trimming took 5 bases from V and 6 from J; bases not matched to a gene: 8. Per germline, CDR1 MNHEY and CDR2 SMNVEV (reference sequence). The CDR3 sequence: CASSATGVEDEKLFF. The CDR3 DNA reads as TGTGCCAGCAGTGCGACAGGGGTCGAGGATGAAAAACTGTTTTTT.

The V gene is TRBV5-4, the J gene TRBJ2-7, with D possibly TRBD2 on 7 matching bases. The germline CDR1 and CDR2 sequences are SGHNT and YYREEE (reference sequence). V gave up 0 bases and J gave up 6 bases, with 10 bases separating them. This CDR3 comprises 13 residues. This chain's CDR3 is CASSLAGGPEQYF. CDR3 DNA sequence: TGTGCCAGCAGCTTGGCGGGGGGCCCCGAGCAGTACTTC. The variable domain in full, completed from reference TRBV5-4 and TRBJ2-7, reads ETGVTQSPTHLIKTRGQQVTLRCSSQSGHNTVSWYQQALGQGPQFIFQYYREEENGRGNFPPRFSGLQFPNYSSELNVNALELDDSALYLCASSLAGGPEQYFGPGTRLTVT.

This clone occurred a few times. The CDR3 here is CASSEELRDYNSPLHF. CDR3 DNA: TGTGCCAGCAGTGAAGAGCTGAGGGATTATAATTCACCCCTCCACTTT. The V and J genes are TRBV25-1 and TRBJ1-6; D not resolved. Trimming left V 2 bases short and J 4 bases short, with 12 bases between. The CDR3 is made up of 16 amino acids. Germline assignment: CDR1 MGHDK and CDR2 SYGVNS.

The rearrangement uses TRBV6-2 or TRBV6-3 and TRBJ2-2, with D perhaps TRBD2 (6 bases). V shed 4 bases and J shed 7 bases, with 13 bases lying between them. The CDR3 is 14 amino acids. Germline V CDR1 and CDR2: MNHEY, SVGEGT. The CDR3 coding sequence is TGTGCCAGCAGTTCCCCTCTAGCGATCGGGGAGCTGTTTTTT. It yields the protein CASSSPLAIGELFF.

The rearrangement links TRBV7-3 to TRBJ2-7, with 8 bases lining up with TRBD2. With V trimmed by 8 bases and J by 0 bases, 6 bases remained unmatched. This CDR3 contains 14 residues. The germline V gene encodes CDR1 SGHTA and CDR2 FQGTGA. CDR3: CASAAAGGSYEQYF. The CDR3 DNA sequence: TGTGCCAGCGCGGCCGCGGGGGGCTCCTACGAGCAGTACTTC.

This clone has only a few counts. The chain employs TRBV12-3 or TRBV12-4 and TRBJ1-1; the D gene is possibly TRBD1 (5 bases). There are 12 residues in the CDR3. With 1 base removed from V and 7 bases from J, the gap between germline ends came to 7 bases. The CDR3 region is CASSLEGLEAFF. In DNA, the CDR3 is TGTGCCAGCAGTTTAGAGGGACTTGAAGCTTTCTTT.

The CDR3 sequence is CASSISVAGGRETQYF. The CDR3 DNA follows: TGTGCCAGTAGTATATCGGTAGCGGGGGGCCGTGAGACCCAGTACTTC. V gene TRBV19 combines with J gene TRBJ2-5; 10 nucleotides align to TRBD2. Germline lookup yields CDR1 LNHDA and CDR2 SQIVND (reference sequence). The V and J ends lost 2 bases and 5 bases, in that order; junction bases with no gene match: 8. This CDR3 spans 16 amino acids.

The rearrangement uses TRBV3-1 (or the pseudogene TRBV3-2) and TRBJ1-5, with TRBD1 identical over 11 bases. The CDR3 has 14 amino acids. The V segment lost 4 bases and the J segment 6 bases; nucleotides outside the gene matches: 2. From germline, CDR1 is LGHDT and CDR2 YNNKEL (reference sequence). CDR3 nucleotides: TGTGCCAGCAGCCGGGGACAGGGGGGTCAGCCCCAGCATTTT. Translating gives CASSRGQGGQPQHF.

The gene calls are TRBV27 and TRBJ2-7, with 8 bases fitting TRBD1. Germline CDR1 is MNHEY and CDR2 is SMNVEV (reference sequence). Trimming at V came to 7 bases and at J to 4 bases, leaving 15 bases not matched to a gene. This CDR3 comprises 16 residues. CDR3 DNA sequence: TGTGCCAGCAAGGGCAGGGGGCCCCAAATAACATACGAGCAGTACTTC. Residues: CASKGRGPQITYEQYF.

This chain joins TRBV6-1 and TRBJ2-3, with 9 bases lining up with TRBD2. The V and J ends lost 3 bases and 2 bases, in that order; junction bases with no gene match: 9. CDR1 and CDR2 (germline): MNHNS, SASEGT. CDR3 length: 17 amino acids. CDR3 amino acids: CASSERLAGASTDTQYF. CDR3 bases: TGTGCCAGCAGTGAGAGATTAGCGGGGGCCTCCACAGATACGCAGTATTTT.

This clone has just a few counts. The chain is built from TRBV7-2 and TRBJ1-1, with D perhaps matching TRBD1 (5 bases). This CDR3 has 14 amino acids. Trimming took 6 bases from V and 1 from J, leaving 12 bases between them. In germline, CDR1 is SGHTA, CDR2 FQGNSA. In DNA form, the CDR3 reads TGTGCCAGCAGGGTGGGGGGGACGAACACTGAAGCTTTCTTT. Translating gives CASRVGGTNTEAFF.

This chain links TRBV5-1 with TRBJ2-7; TRBD1 agrees at 9 bases. J gave up 2 bases and V 7 bases, and 4 bases lay outside the gene matches. The length of the CDR3 is 13 residues. Germline V gene data show CDR1 as SGHRS and CDR2 as YFSETQ. For the CDR3, the DNA is TGCGCCAGCCGGGACAGGGTCACCTACGAGCAGTACTTC. This sequence encodes CASRDRVTYEQYF.

The chain uses TRBV6-5 and TRBJ2-5, with D maybe TRBD1 (6 bases). Germline V CDR1 and CDR2: MNHEY, SVGAGI. V shed 3 bases and J shed 5 bases, with 13 bases lying between them. CDR3 size: 14 residues. CDR3 nucleotide sequence: TGTGCCAGCAGTTATTTTACAGGGCGGGAGACCCAGTACTTC. This encodes CASSYFTGRETQYF.

This clone was seen only once. Mismatch with germline at one junction end may stem from a read error. V gene TRBV5-6 combines with J gene TRBJ2-7, with D possibly TRBD2 on 6 matching bases. Germline V lookup: CDR1 SGHDT, CDR2 YYEEEE. The CDR3 consists of 13 residues. CDR3 in DNA: TGTGCCAGCAGCTTAGAGGCGGGATACGAGCGGTACTTC. This gives the protein CASSLEAGYERYF.

The chain combines TRBV3-1 (or the pseudogene TRBV3-2) with TRBJ2-5, with D hard to call. This CDR3 has 14 residues. Germline values: CDR1 LGHDT, CDR2 YNNKEL (reference sequence). Trimming shortened V by 4 bases and J by 5 bases, and 14 bases separated the two germline ends. In DNA, the CDR3 is TGTGCCAGCAGCCCGGAAGCCCTAGAGGAGACCCAGTACTTC. This sequence encodes CASSPEALEETQYF.

The chain has TRBV19 and TRBJ2-7, with 7 bases that match TRBD1. Germline V gene data show CDR1 as LNHDA and CDR2 as SQIVND (reference sequence). The CDR3 covers 12 residues. Losses at the gene ends were 6 bases for V and 4 bases for J; bases not matched to a gene: 3. The CDR3 here is CASSGQVYEQYF. In DNA, the CDR3 is TGTGCCAGTAGCGGACAGGTTTACGAGCAGTACTTC.

This clone has a single count. V gene TRBV6-2 or TRBV6-3 combines with J gene TRBJ2-2; D remains unclear. Germline V gene lookup returns CDR1 MNHEY and CDR2 SVGEGT. V was pared by 6 bases and J by 5 bases, with 10 bases between. CDR3 length equals 13 residues. CDR3 sequence (DNA): TGTGCCAGCAGCCCCGAGCTTACCGGGGAGCTGTTTTTT. This gives the protein CASSPELTGELFF.

The chain couples TRBV3-1 (or the pseudogene TRBV3-2) to TRBJ2-3; TRBD2 matches at 14 bases. Germline values: CDR1 LGHDT, CDR2 YNNKEL (reference sequence). The CDR3 length is 18 residues. V lost 1 base and J lost 0; bases outside the gene matches: 3. DNA for the CDR3: TGTGCCAGCAGCCAAGGGCGACTAGCGGGGGGGAGCACAGATACGCAGTATTTT. Translating it yields CASSQGRLAGGSTDTQYF.

This clone came up once. The chain combines TRBV18 with TRBJ1-5; tentatively, D is TRBD1 (5 bases). Trimming removed 3 bases from V and 2 bases from J, with 8 bases in between. CDR3 length equals 14 residues. Germline values: CDR1 KGHSH, CDR2 LQKENI. The CDR3 protein is CASSPGQGNQPQHF. In nucleotides, the CDR3 is TGTGCCAGCTCACCGGGGCAGGGCAATCAGCCCCAGCATTTT.

This clone was picked up one time. The V gene is TRBV5-1, the J gene TRBJ1-1, with 7 bases that match TRBD1. The CDR3 runs 15 residues. CDR1 SGHRS and CDR2 YFSETQ come from the germline V gene. Trimming at V came to 3 bases and at J to 3 bases, leaving 8 bases not matched to a gene. The CDR3 sequence: CASSWGQGGDTEAFF. DNA of the CDR3: TGCGCCAGCAGCTGGGGTCAGGGGGGTGACACTGAAGCTTTCTTT.

This clone was detected only a few times. The chain uses TRBV6-2 or TRBV6-3 and TRBJ1-5; possible D gene TRBD1, 6 bases. The CDR3 totals 15 residues. CDR1 MNHEY and CDR2 SVGEGT come from the germline V gene. The V gene lost 6 bases and the J gene lost 6 bases, with 18 bases spanning the gap. Here the CDR3 reads CASSFDPRGFQPQHF. The CDR3 nucleotides read TGTGCCAGCAGCTTCGACCCGAGGGGGTTTCAGCCCCAGCATTTT.

The table lists this clone with a few counts. J is TRBJ2-3 and V is TRBV19; weak D call: TRBD1 (6 bases). Germline CDR1 is LNHDA and CDR2 is SQIVND (reference sequence). Trimming stripped 6 bases from V and 2 bases from J, with 18 bases between. The CDR3 spans 16 residues. The chain's CDR3 is CASSTSGTGHTDTQYF. Here the CDR3 DNA reads TGTGCCAGTAGCACTTCCGGGACGGGACACACAGATACGCAGTATTTT.

In its sample, this clone was seen a few times. The CDR3, as DNA: TGTGCCACCAGCAGACCGGGACAGGCCTCTAACTATGGCTACACCTTC. It encodes CATSRPGQASNYGYTF. The rearrangement links TRBV15 to TRBJ1-2; 8 nucleotides align to TRBD1. The CDR3 is 16 amino acids. Germline V CDR1 and CDR2: LNHNV, YYDKDF (reference sequence). The V gene end was trimmed by 2 bases and the J gene end by 0 bases; junction bases not matched to a gene: 5.

Details on this clone: Other DNA variants within this sample encode the same CDR3. J is TRBJ1-2 and V is TRBV6-5; no reliable D call. Germline V CDR1 and CDR2: MNHEY, SVGAGI. V lost 6 bases, J lost 8 bases, and 10 bases lay in between. This CDR3 has 11 amino acids. The CDR3 loop is CASRAGRGYTF. The CDR3 region has the DNA TGTGCCAGCAGGGCGGGGAGAGGCTACACCTTC.

The chain couples TRBV6-5 to TRBJ1-2; a weak D match, TRBD1 (6 bases). V was shortened by 1 base and J by 4 bases, with 13 bases between the two germline ends. The CDR3 runs to 15 residues. CDR1 and CDR2 from the germline V gene are MNHEY and SVGAGI. CDR3 bases: TGTGCCAGCAGTTACTTTTCAGGGGTGGGCTATGGCTACACCTTC. Translated: CASSYFSGVGYGYTF.

In its sample, this clone was seen once. The chain uses TRBV27 and TRBJ2-2; 7 bases line up with TRBD2. Unmatched junction bases numbered 11, after V lost 10 bases and J lost 6 bases. The CDR3 has 14 residues. The germline gives CDR1 MNHEY, CDR2 SMNVEV (reference sequence). In DNA, the CDR3 is TGTGCCACCACCAAGGCGGGGGATTCCGGGGAGCTGTTTTTT. Its translation: CATTKAGDSGELFF.

V and J are TRBV3-1 (or the pseudogene TRBV3-2) and TRBJ1-5; weak D call: TRBD1 (5 bases). Germline V lookup: CDR1 LGHDT, CDR2 YNNKEL (reference sequence). Trimming stripped 0 bases from V and 6 bases from J, with 6 bases between. CDR3 length: 13 amino acids. Here the CDR3 reads CASSQDGGQPQHF. CDR3 in DNA: TGTGCCAGCAGCCAAGACGGGGGTCAGCCCCAGCATTTT.

The V and J genes are TRBV4-1 and TRBJ1-1; D not certain. The CDR3 extends over 14 amino acids. CDR1 MGHRA and CDR2 YSYEKL come from the germline V gene. Trimming pared 3 bases from V and 4 bases from J, leaving 12 bases between. The CDR3 is CASSQTTKGTEAFF. CDR3 coding DNA: TGCGCCAGCAGCCAGACCACTAAAGGCACTGAAGCTTTCTTT.